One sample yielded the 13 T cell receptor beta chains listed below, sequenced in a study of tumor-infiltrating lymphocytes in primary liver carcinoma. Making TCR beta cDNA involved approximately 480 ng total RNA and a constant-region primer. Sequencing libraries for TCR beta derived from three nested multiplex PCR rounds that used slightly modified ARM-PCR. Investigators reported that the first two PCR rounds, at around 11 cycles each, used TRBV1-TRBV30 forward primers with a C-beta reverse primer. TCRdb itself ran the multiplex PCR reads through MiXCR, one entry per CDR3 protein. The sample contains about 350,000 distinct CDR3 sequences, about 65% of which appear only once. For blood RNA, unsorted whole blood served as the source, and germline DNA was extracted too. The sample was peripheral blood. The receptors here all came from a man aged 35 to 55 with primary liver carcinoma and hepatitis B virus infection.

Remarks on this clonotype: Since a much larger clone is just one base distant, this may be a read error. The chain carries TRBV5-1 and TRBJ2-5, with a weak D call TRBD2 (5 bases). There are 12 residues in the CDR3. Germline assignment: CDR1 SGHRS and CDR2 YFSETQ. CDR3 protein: CASTGNKETRYF. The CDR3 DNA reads TGCGCCAGCACGGGGAATAAAGAGACCCGGTACTTC.

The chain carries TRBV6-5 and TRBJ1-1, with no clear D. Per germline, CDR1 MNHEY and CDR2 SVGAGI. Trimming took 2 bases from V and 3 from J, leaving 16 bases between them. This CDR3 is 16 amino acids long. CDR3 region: CASSYIRDTLYTEAFF. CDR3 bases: TGTGCCAGCAGTTACATCCGAGACACCCTGTACACTGAAGCTTTCTTT.

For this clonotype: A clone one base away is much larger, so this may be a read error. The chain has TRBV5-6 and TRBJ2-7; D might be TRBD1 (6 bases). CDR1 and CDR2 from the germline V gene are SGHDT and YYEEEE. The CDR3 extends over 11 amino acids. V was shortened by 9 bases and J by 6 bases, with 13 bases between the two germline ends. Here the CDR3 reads CANGRGGEQYF. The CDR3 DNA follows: TGTGCCAACGGCAGGGGTGGCGAGCAGTACTTC.

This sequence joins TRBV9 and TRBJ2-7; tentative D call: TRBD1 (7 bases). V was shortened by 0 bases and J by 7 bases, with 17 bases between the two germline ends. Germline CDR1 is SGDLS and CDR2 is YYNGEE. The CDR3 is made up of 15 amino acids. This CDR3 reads CASSVGSQGGREQYF. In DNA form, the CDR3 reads TGTGCCAGCAGCGTAGGATCGCAGGGGGGTCGGGAGCAGTACTTC.

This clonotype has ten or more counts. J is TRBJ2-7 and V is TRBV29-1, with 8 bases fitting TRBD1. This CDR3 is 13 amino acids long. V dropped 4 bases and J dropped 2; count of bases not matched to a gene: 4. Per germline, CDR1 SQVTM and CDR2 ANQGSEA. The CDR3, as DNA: TGCAGCGTTGGACAGGGGAGTCCCTACGAGCAGTACTTC. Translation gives CSVGQGSPYEQYF.

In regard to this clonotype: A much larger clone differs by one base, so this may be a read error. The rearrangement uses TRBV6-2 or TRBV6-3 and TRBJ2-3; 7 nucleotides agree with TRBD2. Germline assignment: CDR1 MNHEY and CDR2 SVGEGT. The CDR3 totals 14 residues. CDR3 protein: CDSRPSGSMDTQYF. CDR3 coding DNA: TGTGACAGCAGGCCTAGCGGAAGTATGGATACGCAGTATTTT.

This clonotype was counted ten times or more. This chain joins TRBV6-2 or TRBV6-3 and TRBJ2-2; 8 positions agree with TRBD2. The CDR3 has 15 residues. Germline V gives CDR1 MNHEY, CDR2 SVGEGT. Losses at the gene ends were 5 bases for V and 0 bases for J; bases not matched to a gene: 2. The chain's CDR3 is CASSDSGANTGELFF. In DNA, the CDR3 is TGTGCCAGCAGTGATAGCGGGGCGAACACCGGGGAGCTGTTTTTT.

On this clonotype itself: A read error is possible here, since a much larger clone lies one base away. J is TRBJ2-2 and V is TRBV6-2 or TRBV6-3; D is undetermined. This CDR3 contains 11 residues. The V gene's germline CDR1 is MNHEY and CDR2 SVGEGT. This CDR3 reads CPSTSGGELFF. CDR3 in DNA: TGTCCCAGCACCTCTGGCGGGGAGCTGTTTTTT.

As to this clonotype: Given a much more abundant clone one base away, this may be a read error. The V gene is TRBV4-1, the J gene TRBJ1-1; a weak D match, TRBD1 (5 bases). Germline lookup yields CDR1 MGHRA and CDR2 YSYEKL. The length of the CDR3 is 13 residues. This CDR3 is CAGSLQELTEAFF. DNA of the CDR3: TGCGCCGGCAGCTTACAGGAGCTCACTGAAGCTTTCTTT.

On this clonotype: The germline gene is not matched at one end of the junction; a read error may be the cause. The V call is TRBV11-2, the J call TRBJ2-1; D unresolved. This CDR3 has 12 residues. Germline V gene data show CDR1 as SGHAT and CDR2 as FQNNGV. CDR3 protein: CANSSGRREQFF. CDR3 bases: TGTGCCAACAGCTCAGGACGGCGGGAGCAGTTCTTC.

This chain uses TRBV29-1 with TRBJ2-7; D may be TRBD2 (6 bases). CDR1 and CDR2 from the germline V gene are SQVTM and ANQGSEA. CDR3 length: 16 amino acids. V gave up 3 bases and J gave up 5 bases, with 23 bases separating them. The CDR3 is CSVDALAGTGIHEQYF. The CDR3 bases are TGCAGCGTTGACGCCCTTGCCGGGACTGGCATCCACGAGCAGTACTTC.

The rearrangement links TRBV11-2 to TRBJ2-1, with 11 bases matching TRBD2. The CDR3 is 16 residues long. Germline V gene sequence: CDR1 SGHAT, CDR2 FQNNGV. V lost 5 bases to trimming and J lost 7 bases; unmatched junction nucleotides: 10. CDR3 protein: CASSVRLAGNRNEQFF. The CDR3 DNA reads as TGTGCCAGCAGCGTCAGACTAGCGGGAAATCGGAATGAGCAGTTCTTC.

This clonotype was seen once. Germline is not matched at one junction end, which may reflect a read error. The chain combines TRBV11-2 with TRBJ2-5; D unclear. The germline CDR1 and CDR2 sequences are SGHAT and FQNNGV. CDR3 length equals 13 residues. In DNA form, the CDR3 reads TGTGTCAGCAGCTTAGCCCTTGAAGGGACCCAGTACTTC. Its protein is CVSSLALEGTQYF.